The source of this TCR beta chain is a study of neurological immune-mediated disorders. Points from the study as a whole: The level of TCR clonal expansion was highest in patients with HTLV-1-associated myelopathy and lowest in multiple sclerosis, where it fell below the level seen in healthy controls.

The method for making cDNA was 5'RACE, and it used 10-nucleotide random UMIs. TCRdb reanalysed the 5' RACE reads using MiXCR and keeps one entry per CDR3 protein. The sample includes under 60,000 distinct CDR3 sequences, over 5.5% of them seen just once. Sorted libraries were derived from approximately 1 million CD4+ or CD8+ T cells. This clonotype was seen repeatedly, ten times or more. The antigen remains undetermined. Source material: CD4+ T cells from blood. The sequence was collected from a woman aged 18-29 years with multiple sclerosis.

In DNA form, the CDR3 reads TGCGCCAGCAGAACAGTATCTAACTATGGCTACACCTTC. Amino acids: CASRTVSNYGYTF. This chain connects TRBV5-1 to TRBJ1-2, with unresolved D. The CDR3 length is 13 residues. Trimming shortened V by 5 bases and J by 0 bases, and 8 bases separated the two germline ends. From germline, CDR1 is SGHRS and CDR2 YFSETQ.